These T cell receptor beta chains were read from a single sample in a study of Graves' ophthalmopathy and Graves' hyperthyroidism. TCRdb itself ran the multiplex PCR reads through MiXCR, one entry per CDR3 protein. The sample records a few hundred thousand distinct CDR3 sequences, about a sixth being singletons. Sequencing was carried out using peripheral blood. The source of these receptors is an adult woman with stable Graves' hyperthyroidism. Each CDR3 is given with its conserved first and last residue. The order of the fields is J gene, CDR3 length, V gene, CDR3 protein.

j_call: TRBJ2-5; cdr3_length: 14; v_call: TRBV20-1; cdr3_aa: CSATSDRDQETQYF
j_call: TRBJ1-1; cdr3_length: 17; v_call: TRBV28; cdr3_aa: CASNRILLAGGDTEAFF
j_call: TRBJ1-1; cdr3_length: 17; v_call: TRBV19; cdr3_aa: CASSDLFKTGDITEAFF
j_call: TRBJ1-5; cdr3_length: 17; v_call: TRBV6-5; cdr3_aa: CASSYATGARSNQPQHF
j_call: TRBJ1-6; cdr3_length: 21; v_call: TRBV28; cdr3_aa: CASSLRQYLTGPSSYNSPLHF
j_call: TRBJ2-2; cdr3_length: 13; v_call: TRBV4-1; cdr3_aa: CASSSAAAGELFF
j_call: TRBJ2-7; cdr3_length: 14; v_call: TRBV3-1; cdr3_aa: CASSYGTLTYEQYF
j_call: TRBJ2-7; cdr3_length: 13; v_call: TRBV29-1; cdr3_aa: CSVQPTGGGEQYF
j_call: TRBJ2-7; cdr3_length: 15; v_call: TRBV25-1; cdr3_aa: CASSELGGRGSEQYF
j_call: TRBJ2-7; cdr3_length: 12; v_call: TRBV12-3/TRBV12-4; cdr3_aa: CASTRGIHEQYF
j_call: TRBJ2-7; cdr3_length: 15; v_call: TRBV27; cdr3_aa: CASSLSGFDSYEQYF
j_call: TRBJ2-7; cdr3_length: 15; v_call: TRBV2; cdr3_aa: CASRFRLAGGYEQYF
j_call: TRBJ2-2; cdr3_length: 17; v_call: TRBV11-2; cdr3_aa: CASSLGVGPVVAGELFF
j_call: TRBJ2-5; cdr3_length: 14; v_call: TRBV28; cdr3_aa: CASNGPPEQETQYF
j_call: TRBJ1-1; cdr3_length: 14; v_call: TRBV10-3; cdr3_aa: CAISLDRGNTEAFF
j_call: TRBJ2-5; cdr3_length: 18; v_call: TRBV5-1; cdr3_aa: CASSLKPITPGPQETQYF
j_call: TRBJ1-2; cdr3_length: 13; v_call: TRBV28; cdr3_aa: CASSLRFTYGYTF
j_call: TRBJ1-1; cdr3_length: 13; v_call: TRBV12-3/TRBV12-4; cdr3_aa: CASSLSWDSEAFF
j_call: TRBJ1-2; cdr3_length: 14; v_call: TRBV6-1; cdr3_aa: CASRKTGSNYGYTF